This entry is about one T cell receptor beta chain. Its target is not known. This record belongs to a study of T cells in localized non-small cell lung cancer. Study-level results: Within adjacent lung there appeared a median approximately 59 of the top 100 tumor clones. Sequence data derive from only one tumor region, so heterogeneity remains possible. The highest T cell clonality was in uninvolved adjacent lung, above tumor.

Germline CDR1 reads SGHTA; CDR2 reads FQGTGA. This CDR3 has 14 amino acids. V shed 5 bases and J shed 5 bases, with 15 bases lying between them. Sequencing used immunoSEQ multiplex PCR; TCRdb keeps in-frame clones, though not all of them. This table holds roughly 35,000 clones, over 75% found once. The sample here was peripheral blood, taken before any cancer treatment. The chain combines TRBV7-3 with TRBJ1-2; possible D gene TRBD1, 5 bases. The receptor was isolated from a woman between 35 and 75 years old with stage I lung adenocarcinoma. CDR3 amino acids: CASSPSGTDYGYTF. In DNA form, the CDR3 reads TGTGCCAGCAGCCCATCCGGGACCGATTATGGCTACACCTTC.